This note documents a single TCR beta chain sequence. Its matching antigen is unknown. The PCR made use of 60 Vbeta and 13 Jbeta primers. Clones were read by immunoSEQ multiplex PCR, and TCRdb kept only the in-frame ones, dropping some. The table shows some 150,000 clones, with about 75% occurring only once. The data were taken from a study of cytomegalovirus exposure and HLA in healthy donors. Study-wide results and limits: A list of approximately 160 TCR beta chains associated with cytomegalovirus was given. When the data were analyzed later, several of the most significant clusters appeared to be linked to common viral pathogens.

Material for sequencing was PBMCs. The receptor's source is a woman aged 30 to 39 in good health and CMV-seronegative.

CDR3: CASRRDIYNSPLHF. CDR3 DNA sequence: TGTGCCAGCCGCCGGGACATTTATAATTCACCCCTCCACTTT. V usage is TRBV7-2 and J usage is TRBJ1-6; the D gene is possibly TRBD1 (6 bases). Trimming stripped 8 bases from V and 4 bases from J, with 12 bases between. CDR1 and CDR2 from the germline V gene are SGHTA and FQGNSA. This CDR3 is 14 amino acids long.